Shown below are 27 T cell receptor beta chains from a single sample sequenced in a study of T cell clonotyping in hematopoietic cell transplantation. The assay was immunoSEQ multiplex PCR, and TCRdb's table has in-frame clones only and misses some. Of roughly 15,000 clones listed, approximately 85% are singletons. What was sequenced was peripheral blood mononuclear cells. The source of these receptors is a woman aged 35 to 49 in good health. Some clones in this sample may be carry-over from other donors' samples.

About this clone: At one end, the junction sequence differs from germline, possibly due to a read error. The gene calls are TRBV7-7 and TRBJ2-1; 9 nucleotides align to TRBD2. The CDR3 is 14 residues long. Germline V gene data show CDR1 as SSHAT and CDR2 as FNYEAQ (reference sequence). CDR3 sequence reads: CASSISGGSDEQFF. The CDR3 DNA follows: TGTGCTAGCAGCATTAGCGGGGGCAGCGATGAGCAGTTCTTC. The full variable domain, with the rest looked up from reference TRBV7-7 and TRBJ2-1, is GAGVSQSPRYKVTKRGQDVTLRCDPISSHATLYWYQQALGQGPEFLTYFNYEAQPDKSGLPSDRFSAERPEGSISTLTIQRTEQRDSAMYRCASSISGGSDEQFFGPGTRLTVL.

V gene TRBV2 combines with J gene TRBJ2-5; no reliable D call. Germline CDR1 is SNHLY and CDR2 is FYNNEI. Trimming left V 1 base short and J 4 bases short, with 7 bases between. The CDR3 contains 13 residues. This chain's CDR3 is CASSEGVVETQYF. CDR3 DNA: TGTGCCAGCAGTGAAGGAGTGGTAGAGACCCAGTACTTC.

This chain uses TRBV11-3 with TRBJ2-1; tentatively, D is TRBD2 (5 bases). Germline V CDR1 and CDR2: SGHNT, YENEEA. Trimming removed 8 bases at V and 0 bases at J, with 14 bases between. There are 15 residues in the CDR3. The DNA of the CDR3 is TGTGCCAGCGCTGCGGGCGGAAGCTCCTACAATGAGCAGTTCTTC. The encoded protein is CASAAGGSSYNEQFF.

This chain joins TRBV11-2 and TRBJ2-7; 7 bases line up with TRBD2. The junction had 4 bases not matched to a gene; V was cut back by 4 bases and J by 4 bases. CDR1 and CDR2 from the germline V gene are SGHAT and FQNNGV. The CDR3 is 13 residues long. The CDR3 sequence is CASSSGGGYEQYF. The CDR3 region has the DNA TGTGCCAGCAGCTCCGGCGGGGGTTACGAGCAGTACTTC. Complete variable domain (other parts from reference TRBV11-2 and TRBJ2-7): EAGVAQSPRYKIIEKRQSVAFWCNPISGHATLYWYQQILGQGPKLLIQFQNNGVVDDSQLPKDRFSAERLKGVDSTLKIQPAKLEDSAVYLCASSSGGGYEQYFGPGTRLTVT.

This clone was detected a few times. This chain links TRBV19 with TRBJ1-5, with D unclear. CDR1 LNHDA and CDR2 SQIVND come from the germline V gene (reference sequence). Trimming took 6 bases from V and 7 from J, leaving 13 bases between them. This CDR3 contains 13 residues. The chain's CDR3 is CASRREVGQPQHF. CDR3 DNA sequence: TGTGCCAGTAGGCGGGAGGTGGGACAGCCCCAGCATTTT.

The chain recombines TRBV4-2 with TRBJ1-4; 7 nucleotides line up with TRBD1. With V trimmed by 4 bases and J by 8 bases, 4 bases remained unmatched. The germline CDR1 and CDR2 sequences are LGHNA and YNFKEQ. The CDR3 sequence is 13 residues long. The CDR3 loop is CASSRDRAEKLFF. For the CDR3, the DNA is TGTGCCAGCAGCCGCGACAGGGCCGAAAAACTGTTTTTT.

This clone was seen more than once but under ten times. V usage is TRBV25-1 and J usage is TRBJ2-1, with a possible D match to TRBD1 (6 bases). Trimming removed 3 bases from V and 8 bases from J, with 17 bases in between. Looked up from germline, CDR1 is MGHDK and CDR2 is SYGVNS. This CDR3 comprises 15 residues. The CDR3, as DNA: TGTGCCAGCAGTGAGCCTCTTTCCAGGGGTTATGAGCAGTTCTTC. Amino acids: CASSEPLSRGYEQFF.

The V and J genes are TRBV5-6 and TRBJ2-7, with D possibly TRBD1 on 5 matching bases. The CDR3 totals 14 residues. Trimming took 4 bases from V and 0 from J, leaving 11 bases between them. Germline CDR1 reads SGHDT; CDR2 reads YYEEEE. The CDR3 DNA reads as TGTGCCAGCAGCCCACAGGCGTTCTCCTACGAGCAGTACTTC. Its translation is CASSPQAFSYEQYF. Drawing the rest from reference TRBV5-6 and TRBJ2-7, the complete variable domain is DAGVTQSPTHLIKTRGQQVTLRCSPKSGHDTVSWYQQALGQGPQFIFQYYEEEERQRGNFPDRFSGHQFPNYSSELNVNALLLGDSALYLCASSPQAFSYEQYFGPGTRLTVT.

The rearrangement joins TRBV9 to TRBJ2-3; no clear D gene. Germline V gives CDR1 SGDLS, CDR2 YYNGEE. Trimming left V 0 bases short and J 5 bases short, with 1 base between. The CDR3 is 11 amino acids. CDR3 DNA: TGTGCCAGCAGCGTAGGAGATACGCAGTATTTT. This gives the protein CASSVGDTQYF.

The CDR3 DNA sequence: TGTGCCAGCAGTGGTCTCGACAGCTCCTACGAGCAGTACTTC. Translation: CASSGLDSSYEQYF. The chain joins TRBV2 to TRBJ2-7, with TRBD1 as a possible D gene (5 bases). Trimming took off 4 bases at V and 0 bases at J, with 10 bases between the two ends. Germline V gene lookup returns CDR1 SNHLY and CDR2 FYNNEI. The length of the CDR3 is 14 residues.

The chain links TRBV29-1 to TRBJ2-7; 8 bases agree with TRBD1. J lost 6 bases, V lost 4 bases, and 8 bases had no gene match. The CDR3 totals 13 residues. Germline assignment: CDR1 SQVTM and CDR2 ANQGSEA. The CDR3 DNA reads TGCAGCGTTGTAGGCCGACAGGGGCTCGAGCAGTACTTC. Residues: CSVVGRQGLEQYF.

CDR3 region: CAWTRLGDRNSPLHF. The CDR3 region has the DNA TGTGCCTGGACCCGCCTGGGGGACAGAAATTCACCCCTCCACTTT. The genes are TRBV30 and TRBJ1-6, with 7 bases aligning to TRBD1. There are 15 residues in the CDR3. The germline V gene has CDR1 GTSNPN and CDR2 SVGIG (reference sequence). J gave up 7 bases and V 4 bases, and 10 bases lay outside the gene matches. Full variable domain (outside the CDR3, taken from reference TRBV30 and TRBJ1-6): SQTIHQWPATLVQPVGSPLSLECTVEGTSNPNLYWYRQAAGRGLQLLFYSVGIGQISSEVPQNLSASRPQDRQFILSSKKLLLSDSGFYLCAWTRLGDRNSPLHFGNGTRLTVT.

The V call is TRBV5-6, the J call TRBJ1-1, with D uncertain. The germline gives CDR1 SGHDT, CDR2 YYEEEE. V was trimmed by 2 bases and J by 1 base, leaving 15 bases between them. CDR3 length: 16 amino acids. CDR3 sequence (DNA): TGTGCCAGCAGCTTTTTTACAGATTGGGGGAACACTGAAGCTTTCTTT. This sequence encodes CASSFFTDWGNTEAFF.

This rearrangement joins TRBV5-6 to TRBJ1-2; tentatively, D is TRBD1 (6 bases). Germline CDR1 is SGHDT and CDR2 is YYEEEE. This CDR3 has 17 amino acids. V shed 0 bases and J shed 8 bases, with 23 bases lying between them. CDR3 sequence reads: CASSLVRGRTAQRGYTF. As DNA, the CDR3 is TGTGCCAGCAGCTTGGTTCGCGGGCGGACAGCCCAACGGGGCTACACCTTC.

The gene calls are TRBV5-8 and TRBJ2-3; D may be TRBD1 (6 bases). Germline V gene data show CDR1 as SGHTS and CDR2 as YDEGEE. The V and J ends lost 4 bases and 6 bases respectively, with 9 bases between them. The CDR3 runs to 12 residues. The CDR3 DNA is TGTGCCAGCAGCGTACAGGGTGATACGCAGTATTTT. It specifies CASSVQGDTQYF. The full variable domain, in which reference TRBV5-8 and TRBJ2-3 provide the parts outside the CDR3, is EAGVTQSPTHLIKTRGQQATLRCSPISGHTSVYWYQQALGLGLQFLLWYDEGEERNRGNFPPRFSGRQFPNYSSELNVNALELEDSALYLCASSVQGDTQYFGPGTRLTVL.

CDR3 loop: CASSPDYVGEQFF. For the CDR3, the DNA is TGTGCCAGCAGCCCGGACTACGTCGGTGAGCAGTTCTTC. The J gene is TRBJ2-1, the V gene TRBV5-4; D possibly corresponds to TRBD2 (6 bases). The CDR3 sequence is 13 residues long. Germline CDR1 SGHNT, CDR2 YYREEE (reference sequence). V was cut by 4 bases and J by 9 bases, with 14 bases left in between.

V gene TRBV29-1 combines with J gene TRBJ2-7, with TRBD1 matching over 10 bases. Germline lookup yields CDR1 SQVTM and CDR2 ANQGSEA. The CDR3 contains 14 residues. The V and J ends lost 1 base and 9 bases, in that order; junction bases with no gene match: 9. The CDR3, as DNA: TGCAGCGTTGAAGGGGGGACAGGGGCCCCCACGCAGTACTTC. It translates to CSVEGGTGAPTQYF.

The chain has TRBV11-3 and TRBJ1-1; no clear D. V lost 1 base to trimming and J lost 1 base, with 4 bases between them. The V gene's germline CDR1 is SGHNT and CDR2 YENEEA. CDR3 size: 13 residues. As DNA, the CDR3 is TGTGCCAGCAGCTTAGGGAAGAACACTGAAGCTTTCTTT. This sequence encodes CASSLGKNTEAFF.

The chain recombines TRBV27 with TRBJ2-1; TRBD1 might be the D (5 bases). V gave up 4 bases and J gave up 7 bases, with 17 bases separating them. The CDR3 runs to 15 residues. Germline CDR1 is MNHEY and CDR2 is SMNVEV (reference sequence). The CDR3 DNA reads TGTGCCAGCAGTTATATCCCCCAGGGAAATAATGAGCAGTTCTTC. This codes for CASSYIPQGNNEQFF.

The rearrangement joins TRBV30 to TRBJ2-7; 12 bases map to TRBD1. The trim removed 2 bases at V and 4 bases at J, leaving 6 bases unmatched. Germline V lookup: CDR1 GTSNPN, CDR2 SVGIG (reference sequence). The CDR3 is 15 amino acids. CDR3 coding DNA: TGTGCCTGGAGTTCCGGGACAGGGGGCTCTTACGAGCAGTACTTC. Translation gives CAWSSGTGGSYEQYF.

The chain has TRBV4-2 and TRBJ2-3, with a tentative D call TRBD1 (5 bases). V dropped 0 bases and J dropped 2 bases, with 6 bases sitting between them. The CDR3 is 14 amino acids. Germline V gene sequence: CDR1 LGHNA, CDR2 YNFKEQ. The CDR3 sequence is CASSQEGHTDTQYF. The DNA of the CDR3 is TGTGCCAGCAGCCAAGAGGGGCACACAGATACGCAGTATTTT.

The chain employs TRBV29-1 and TRBJ2-3; D remains unclear. CDR1 and CDR2 from the germline V gene are SQVTM and ANQGSEA. CDR3 size: 13 residues. The ends were cut back, 5 bases at V and 0 bases at J, with 9 bases in the middle. The CDR3 here is CSVRPPSTDTQYF. As DNA, the CDR3 is TGCAGCGTTCGCCCGCCAAGCACAGATACGCAGTATTTT.

The chain couples TRBV4-3 to TRBJ2-5; D is unresolved. The V end was cut by 0 bases, the J end by 5 bases, with 13 bases between. CDR1 and CDR2 from the germline V gene are LGHNA and YSLEER. The CDR3 extends over 15 amino acids. The CDR3 region is CASSQDYAVVETQYF. CDR3 DNA sequence: TGCGCCAGCAGCCAAGATTACGCGGTCGTCGAGACCCAGTACTTC.

This chain links TRBV10-3 with TRBJ1-2; D remains unclear. Germline-derived CDR1 and CDR2 are ENHRY and SYGVKD. Between the trimmed V and J ends, which lost 3 bases and 6 bases, there was a span of 11 bases. The length of the CDR3 is 13 residues. The CDR3 spells CAISDDLRDGYTF. DNA of the CDR3: TGTGCCATCAGTGACGATCTTAGGGATGGCTACACCTTC.

The chain joins TRBV5-4 to TRBJ2-5; the match to TRBD1 covers 8 bases. CDR3 length: 14 residues. V was pared by 4 bases and J by 5 bases, with 7 bases of the junction left unmatched. Germline values: CDR1 SGHNT, CDR2 YYREEE (reference sequence). The CDR3 protein is CASSGGQGWETQYF. The CDR3 DNA reads as TGTGCCAGCAGCGGTGGACAGGGTTGGGAGACCCAGTACTTC. Supplemented by reference TRBV5-4 and TRBJ2-5, the full variable domain reads ETGVTQSPTHLIKTRGQQVTLRCSSQSGHNTVSWYQQALGQGPQFIFQYYREEENGRGNFPPRFSGLQFPNYSSELNVNALELDDSALYLCASSGGQGWETQYFGPGTRLLVL.

J is TRBJ1-6 and V is TRBV30; TRBD1 agrees at 7 bases. This CDR3 spans 13 amino acids. Trimming at V came to 5 bases and at J to 5 bases, leaving 3 bases not matched to a gene. CDR1 is GTSNPN, CDR2 SVGIG, per germline (reference sequence). CDR3 bases: TGTGCCTGGCACGGGACAGATAATTCACCCCTCCACTTT. Translation: CAWHGTDNSPLHF.

CDR3 region: CASSLERGTVEAFF. The CDR3 region has the DNA TGTGCCAGCAGCTTAGAGAGGGGGACAGTTGAAGCTTTCTTT. This chain connects TRBV7-2 to TRBJ1-1; 7 bases align to TRBD1. Germline assignment: CDR1 SGHTA and CDR2 FQGNSA. J gave up 7 bases and V 1 base, and 6 bases lay outside the gene matches. The CDR3 has 14 residues.